This T cell receptor beta chain was obtained from a study of cytomegalovirus exposure and HLA in healthy donors. As for the study in general: From HLA-typed donors, an early data release held approximately 85 million unique TCRs. Study observations and caveats: A few V segments could not be told apart, such as TRBV6-2 and TRBV6-3, and were left out. In an earlier analysis, in fewer than 700 donors, most V segments appeared productive either ~87% or ~30% of the time.

V was cut by 2 bases and J by 2 bases, with 9 bases left in between. Germline V gene sequence: CDR1 MNHEY, CDR2 SMNVEV (reference sequence). CDR3 length: 14 residues. Details on this clone: Its antigen remains unknown.

It was with 60 Vbeta and 13 Jbeta primers that the PCR ran. Sequenced by immunoSEQ multiplex PCR; TCRdb stores in-frame clones only, minus some. The sample records under 200,000 clones, about 75% being singletons. The receptor was isolated from a middle-aged man in good health and CMV-seropositive. The chain employs TRBV27 and TRBJ1-1; D perhaps matches TRBD1 (5 bases). Sequenced input: PBMCs. The CDR3 region is CASSLKGRNTEAFF. As DNA, the CDR3 is TGTGCCAGCAGTTTAAAGGGGCGCAACACTGAAGCTTTCTTT.